Listed below are T cell receptor beta chains from one sample, sequenced in a study of identical twins. TCRdb re-analysed the 5' RACE reads in MiXCR, keeping a single row per CDR3 protein. The sample yields around 510,000 distinct CDR3 sequences, roughly an eighth seen once. These data were also filed under a second study, of yellow fever vaccine responses in identical twins.

What was sequenced was CD4+ T cells sorted from blood. Receptors originate from a woman in her late teens or twenties in good health. Both conserved end residues are part of each CDR3. Fields, in order: V gene, D gene, J gene, clone size, CDR3 protein, CDR3 DNA. The D gene is left open where the match is weak. Where a row states a size, it is once, few, many or the class of an expanded clone; other rows omit it.

V gene: TRBV15
D gene: TRBD2
J gene: TRBJ2-4
clone size: -
CDR3 protein: CATSRDKSSGGALNIQYF
CDR3 DNA: TGTGCCACCAGCAGAGATAAGTCTAGCGGGGGGGCTTTGAACATTCAGTACTTC

V gene: TRBV29-1
D gene: -
J gene: TRBJ2-5
clone size: many
CDR3 protein: CSVRLRSSQYF
CDR3 DNA: TGCAGCGTGAGGCTCCGGTCGTCTCAGTACTTC

V gene: TRBV3-1
D gene: -
J gene: TRBJ2-1
clone size: few
CDR3 protein: CASSHLRDPQYNEQFF
CDR3 DNA: TGTGCCAGCAGCCACCTCCGGGACCCCCAATACAATGAGCAGTTCTTC

V gene: TRBV20-1
D gene: TRBD2
J gene: TRBJ2-7
clone size: few
CDR3 protein: CSARDSGRIHEQYF
CDR3 DNA: TGCAGTGCTAGAGATAGCGGGAGGATCCACGAGCAGTACTTC

V gene: TRBV27
D gene: TRBD2
J gene: TRBJ2-7
clone size: few
CDR3 protein: CASRDSGRGNEQYF
CDR3 DNA: TGTGCCAGCAGAGATAGCGGGAGGGGGAACGAGCAGTACTTC

V gene: TRBV15
D gene: -
J gene: TRBJ2-7
clone size: -
CDR3 protein: CATSRDLGGSYEQYF
CDR3 DNA: TGTGCCACCAGCAGAGATTTGGGGGGCTCCTACGAGCAGTACTTC

V gene: TRBV14
D gene: TRBD2
J gene: TRBJ2-4
clone size: -
CDR3 protein: CASSLIAGVSKNIQYF
CDR3 DNA: TGTGCCAGCAGCTTGATAGCGGGAGTTTCCAAAAACATTCAGTACTTC

V gene: TRBV6-1
D gene: -
J gene: TRBJ2-2
clone size: -
CDR3 protein: CASSQDVHKNTGELFF
CDR3 DNA: TGTGCCAGCAGTCAAGATGTTCACAAGAACACCGGGGAGCTGTTTTTT

V gene: TRBV7-2
D gene: TRBD2
J gene: TRBJ2-5
clone size: many
CDR3 protein: CASSLGASGTYQETQYF
CDR3 DNA: TGTGCCAGCAGCCTGGGTGCTAGCGGGACGTACCAAGAGACCCAGTACTTC

V gene: TRBV4-3
D gene: -
J gene: TRBJ2-1
clone size: few
CDR3 protein: CASSQVTGSYNEQFF
CDR3 DNA: TGCGCCAGCAGCCAAGTCACAGGAAGTTACAATGAGCAGTTCTTC

V gene: TRBV29-1
D gene: -
J gene: TRBJ2-6
clone size: many
CDR3 protein: CSVRDTIFSGANVLTF
CDR3 DNA: TGCAGCGTTAGGGACACTATTTTCTCTGGGGCCAACGTCCTGACTTTC

V gene: TRBV11-2
D gene: TRBD1
J gene: TRBJ2-1
clone size: few
CDR3 protein: CASSIDRAYNEQFF
CDR3 DNA: TGTGCCAGCAGTATAGACAGGGCATACAATGAGCAGTTCTTC

V gene: TRBV5-6
D gene: TRBD2
J gene: TRBJ2-2
clone size: -
CDR3 protein: CASSLDLTSGSMGGELFF
CDR3 DNA: TGTGCCAGCAGCTTGGACTTGACTAGCGGGAGTATGGGCGGGGAGCTGTTTTTT

V gene: TRBV12-3/TRBV12-4
D gene: -
J gene: TRBJ1-1
clone size: -
CDR3 protein: CASSFVTVEAFF
CDR3 DNA: TGTGCCAGCAGTTTCGTCACAGTGGAAGCTTTCTTT

V gene: TRBV20-1
D gene: TRBD2
J gene: TRBJ2-7
clone size: few
CDR3 protein: CSVPKPGTSSYEQYF
CDR3 DNA: TGCAGTGTCCCCAAACCCGGGACTAGCTCCTACGAGCAGTACTTC

V gene: TRBV18
D gene: TRBD1
J gene: TRBJ2-7
clone size: -
CDR3 protein: CASSPPGQAPYEQYF
CDR3 DNA: TGTGCCAGCTCACCACCGGGACAGGCCCCCTACGAGCAGTACTTC

V gene: TRBV21-1
D gene: -
J gene: TRBJ2-5
clone size: few
CDR3 protein: CASSPRDGKTQYF
CDR3 DNA: TGTGCCAGCAGCCCAAGGGACGGTAAGACCCAGTACTTC

V gene: TRBV6-1
D gene: TRBD1
J gene: TRBJ2-7
clone size: few
CDR3 protein: CASSGDSHYEQYF
CDR3 DNA: TGTGCCAGCAGTGGGGACAGTCACTACGAGCAGTACTTC

V gene: TRBV2
D gene: TRBD2
J gene: TRBJ2-5
clone size: few
CDR3 protein: CASSGRALQETQYF
CDR3 DNA: TGTGCCAGCAGCGGGAGGGCCCTCCAAGAGACCCAGTACTTC

V gene: TRBV7-2
D gene: TRBD2
J gene: TRBJ2-5
clone size: few
CDR3 protein: CASSLAGTSGWTQYF
CDR3 DNA: TGTGCCAGCAGCTTAGCCGGGACTAGCGGTTGGACCCAGTACTTC

V gene: TRBV12-3/TRBV12-4
D gene: -
J gene: TRBJ2-7
clone size: -
CDR3 protein: CASSLLRDNEQYF
CDR3 DNA: TGTGCCAGCAGTTTACTCCGGGACAACGAGCAGTACTTC

V gene: TRBV5-1
D gene: -
J gene: TRBJ2-7
clone size: few
CDR3 protein: CASSLVAWDEQYF
CDR3 DNA: TGCGCCAGCAGCTTGGTGGCTTGGGACGAGCAGTACTTC

V gene: TRBV10-1
D gene: -
J gene: TRBJ2-6
clone size: -
CDR3 protein: CASSETGESGANVLTF
CDR3 DNA: TGCGCCAGCAGTGAGACAGGCGAGTCTGGGGCCAACGTCCTGACTTTC

V gene: TRBV11-2
D gene: TRBD2
J gene: TRBJ2-7
clone size: -
CDR3 protein: CASSLDPWTSGGNHEQYF
CDR3 DNA: TGTGCCAGCAGCTTAGACCCCTGGACTAGCGGGGGGAACCACGAGCAGTACTTC

V gene: TRBV19
D gene: -
J gene: TRBJ2-2
clone size: few
CDR3 protein: CASSKTANTGELFF
CDR3 DNA: TGTGCCAGTAGTAAAACAGCGAACACCGGGGAGCTGTTTTTT

V gene: TRBV20-1
D gene: -
J gene: TRBJ2-3
clone size: -
CDR3 protein: CSAPLVSGGTDTQYF
CDR3 DNA: TGCAGTGCCCCCCTCGTTAGTGGGGGCACAGATACGCAGTATTTT

V gene: TRBV4-3
D gene: TRBD2
J gene: TRBJ2-7
clone size: few
CDR3 protein: CASSQEGGTSAHEQYF
CDR3 DNA: TGCGCCAGCAGCCAAGAGGGCGGGACTAGCGCCCACGAGCAGTACTTC

V gene: TRBV29-1
D gene: TRBD1
J gene: TRBJ1-5
clone size: many
CDR3 protein: CSVSGGLYQPQHF
CDR3 DNA: TGCAGCGTTTCAGGGGGACTTTATCAGCCCCAGCATTTT

V gene: TRBV6-6
D gene: -
J gene: TRBJ1-2
clone size: many
CDR3 protein: CASSYSGQSGYTF
CDR3 DNA: TGTGCCAGCAGTTACAGTGGACAGAGCGGCTACACCTTC

V gene: TRBV20-1
D gene: TRBD2
J gene: TRBJ2-1
clone size: -
CDR3 protein: CSAAVFSGGYNEQFF
CDR3 DNA: TGCAGTGCTGCTGTATTTAGCGGGGGTTACAATGAGCAGTTCTTC

V gene: TRBV15
D gene: -
J gene: TRBJ2-7
clone size: -
CDR3 protein: CATSREVRTSYEQYF
CDR3 DNA: TGTGCCACCAGCAGAGAAGTAAGGACATCCTACGAGCAGTACTTC

V gene: TRBV5-1
D gene: TRBD1
J gene: TRBJ2-1
clone size: many
CDR3 protein: CASSLRDSYNEQFF
CDR3 DNA: TGCGCCAGCAGCCTCCGGGACAGTTACAATGAGCAGTTCTTC

V gene: TRBV10-1
D gene: TRBD2
J gene: TRBJ2-3
clone size: -
CDR3 protein: CASSESSGLALQYF
CDR3 DNA: TGCGCCAGCAGTGAGTCGTCGGGACTAGCCCTGCAGTATTTT

V gene: TRBV6-2/TRBV6-3
D gene: TRBD2
J gene: TRBJ2-5
clone size: -
CDR3 protein: CASSYSGTSKETQYF
CDR3 DNA: TGTGCCAGCAGTTACTCCGGGACTAGCAAAGAGACCCAGTACTTC

V gene: TRBV12-3/TRBV12-4
D gene: -
J gene: TRBJ1-4
clone size: -
CDR3 protein: CASSRGGTKEKLFF
CDR3 DNA: TGTGCCAGCAGTCGCGGGGGGACAAAGGAAAAACTGTTTTTT

V gene: TRBV7-2
D gene: -
J gene: TRBJ2-1
clone size: -
CDR3 protein: CASSKGGSNEQFF
CDR3 DNA: TGTGCCAGCAGCAAAGGTGGTTCCAATGAGCAGTTCTTC

V gene: TRBV7-8
D gene: -
J gene: TRBJ1-1
clone size: many
CDR3 protein: CASSNTGTEAFF
CDR3 DNA: TGTGCCAGCAGCAATACAGGGACTGAAGCTTTCTTT

V gene: TRBV12-3/TRBV12-4
D gene: TRBD1
J gene: TRBJ1-6
clone size: -
CDR3 protein: CASSSTGGASPLHF
CDR3 DNA: TGTGCCAGCAGTTCCACAGGGGGGGCTTCACCCCTCCACTTT

V gene: TRBV3-1
D gene: -
J gene: TRBJ2-1
clone size: few
CDR3 protein: CASSLWNGGQGNEQFF
CDR3 DNA: TGTGCCAGCAGCCTATGGAATGGCGGGCAGGGGAATGAGCAGTTCTTC

V gene: TRBV12-3/TRBV12-4
D gene: -
J gene: TRBJ2-3
clone size: few
CDR3 protein: CASSLSFGFPQQYF
CDR3 DNA: TGTGCCAGCAGTTTAAGTTTCGGGTTTCCCCAGCAGTATTTT

V gene: TRBV15
D gene: TRBD1
J gene: TRBJ2-7
clone size: -
CDR3 protein: CATSRRTGGYEQYF
CDR3 DNA: TGTGCCACCAGCAGACGGACAGGGGGATACGAGCAGTACTTC

V gene: TRBV5-1
D gene: -
J gene: TRBJ1-1
clone size: -
CDR3 protein: CASSLAVDGNTEAFF
CDR3 DNA: TGCGCCAGCAGCTTGGCCGTAGATGGGAACACTGAAGCTTTCTTT

V gene: TRBV15
D gene: -
J gene: TRBJ2-7
clone size: -
CDR3 protein: CATSSLPRKTYEQYF
CDR3 DNA: TGTGCCACCAGCAGCCTCCCGAGAAAAACCTACGAGCAGTACTTC

V gene: TRBV7-9
D gene: -
J gene: TRBJ2-6
clone size: -
CDR3 protein: CASTRQVSGANVLTF
CDR3 DNA: TGTGCCAGCACCCGACAGGTCTCTGGGGCCAACGTCCTGACTTTC

V gene: TRBV12-3/TRBV12-4
D gene: TRBD2
J gene: TRBJ2-1
clone size: many
CDR3 protein: CASSPDSGGQFF
CDR3 DNA: TGTGCCAGCAGTCCCGATAGCGGGGGCCAGTTCTTC

V gene: TRBV20-1
D gene: TRBD2
J gene: TRBJ2-3
clone size: -
CDR3 protein: CSGELAGRTDTQYF
CDR3 DNA: TGCAGTGGCGAACTAGCGGGGCGCACAGATACGCAGTATTTT

V gene: TRBV10-3
D gene: -
J gene: TRBJ2-7
clone size: -
CDR3 protein: CAISDSVYEQYF
CDR3 DNA: TGTGCCATCAGTGATAGCGTCTACGAGCAGTACTTC

V gene: TRBV6-1
D gene: -
J gene: TRBJ2-1
clone size: -
CDR3 protein: CASSEQRNNEQFF
CDR3 DNA: TGTGCCAGCAGTGAACAACGGAACAATGAGCAGTTCTTC

V gene: TRBV3-1
D gene: TRBD1
J gene: TRBJ1-6
clone size: -
CDR3 protein: CASSLETGGHSPLHF
CDR3 DNA: TGTGCCAGCAGCTTGGAGACAGGGGGCCATTCACCCCTCCACTTT